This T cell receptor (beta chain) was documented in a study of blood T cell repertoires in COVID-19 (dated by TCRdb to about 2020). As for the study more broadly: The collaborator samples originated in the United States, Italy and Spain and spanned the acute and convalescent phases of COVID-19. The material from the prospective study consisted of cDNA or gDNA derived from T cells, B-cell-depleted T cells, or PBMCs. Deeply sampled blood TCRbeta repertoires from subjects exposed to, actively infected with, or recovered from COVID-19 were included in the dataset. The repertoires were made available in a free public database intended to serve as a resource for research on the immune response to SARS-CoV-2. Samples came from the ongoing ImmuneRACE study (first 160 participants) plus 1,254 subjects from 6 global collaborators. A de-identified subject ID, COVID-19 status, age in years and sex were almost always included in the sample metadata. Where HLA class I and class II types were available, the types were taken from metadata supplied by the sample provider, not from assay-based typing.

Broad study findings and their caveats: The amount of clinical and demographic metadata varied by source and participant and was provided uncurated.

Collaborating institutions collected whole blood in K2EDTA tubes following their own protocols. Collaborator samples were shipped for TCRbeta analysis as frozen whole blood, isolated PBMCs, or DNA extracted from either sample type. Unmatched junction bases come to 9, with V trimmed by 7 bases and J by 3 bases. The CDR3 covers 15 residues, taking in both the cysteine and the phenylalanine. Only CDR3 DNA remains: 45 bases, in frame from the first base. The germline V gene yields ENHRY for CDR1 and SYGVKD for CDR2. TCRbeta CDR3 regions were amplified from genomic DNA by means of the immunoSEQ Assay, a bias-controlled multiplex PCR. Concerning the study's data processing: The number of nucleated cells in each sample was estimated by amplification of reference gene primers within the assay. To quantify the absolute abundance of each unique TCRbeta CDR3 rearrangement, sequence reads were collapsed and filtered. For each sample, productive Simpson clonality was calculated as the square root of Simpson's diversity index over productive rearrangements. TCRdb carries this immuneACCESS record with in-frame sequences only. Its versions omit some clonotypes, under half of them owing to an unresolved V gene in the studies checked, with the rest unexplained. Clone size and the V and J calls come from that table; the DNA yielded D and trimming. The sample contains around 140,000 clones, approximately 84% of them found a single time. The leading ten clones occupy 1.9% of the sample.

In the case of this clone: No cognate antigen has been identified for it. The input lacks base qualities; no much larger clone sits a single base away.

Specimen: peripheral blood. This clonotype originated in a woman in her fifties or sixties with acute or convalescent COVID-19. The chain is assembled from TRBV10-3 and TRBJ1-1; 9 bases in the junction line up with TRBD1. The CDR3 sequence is CAIKGSRTGDTEAFF. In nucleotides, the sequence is TGTGCCATCAAAGGTTCCAGGACAGGGGACACTGAAGCTTTCTTT.